This TCR beta chain is from a study of blood T cell repertoires in COVID-19. Whole-study context: Whether acute or convalescent, the COVID-19 samples came from the United States, Italy and Spain. PBMCs, B-cell-depleted T cells, or T cells were the source of the cDNA or gDNA that made up the material.

This clone was picked up a small number of times. CDR1 is LNHDA, CDR2 SQIVND, per germline (reference sequence). The V end lost 4 bases, the J end lost 1 base, and 13 bases lay between the germline ends. The CDR3 spans 15 residues. How the authors handled the data: Reference gene primer amplification yielded estimated nucleated cell counts. Profiling relied on immunoSEQ multiplex PCR, and the TCRdb table lists in-frame clones only, not all of them. D and trimming were read from the DNA, whereas the V and J calls and clone size are those reported in that table. This sample has some 160,000 clones, with around four fifths found just once.

What was sequenced was peripheral blood. The chain has TRBV19 and TRBJ1-1; D gene unclear. This TCR was sampled from a man aged 65-85 years with active or convalescent COVID-19. CDR3 in amino acids: CASSNPEGGNTEAFF. CDR3 DNA: TGTGCCAGTAGTAACCCCGAGGGCGGGAACACTGAAGCTTTCTTT. Full variable domain (outside the CDR3, taken from reference TRBV19 and TRBJ1-1): DGGITQSPKYLFRKEGQNVTLSCEQNLNHDAMYWYRQDPGQGLRLIYYSQIVNDFQKGDIAEGYSVSREKKESFPLTVTSAQKNPTAFYLCASSNPEGGNTEAFFGQGTRLTVV.